One sample yielded the 32 T cell receptor beta chains listed below, sequenced in a study of liver allograft versus peripheral blood T cells (TCRdb year 2020). For context, the study as a whole: The study compared the T cell receptor repertoires present in transplanted livers with the repertoires present in the peripheral blood of liver transplant recipients.

This sample was sequenced with an Illumina MiSeq. TCRdb reran the public reads through fastp at Q25 and MiXCR, keeping productive beta chains. For every CDR3 protein sequence, its rows merge into one entry that carries the most common genes and DNA. This sample is represented by around 1,200 distinct CDR3 sequences; around 16% of them were singletons. The ten largest clones represent less than 25% of the sample. The receptors were gathered from a human patient who had a liver transplant. In transplant recipients, some T cells may be of donor rather than host origin.

This sequence joins TRBV27 and TRBJ1-2; 10 bases fit TRBD1. Trimming at V came to 6 bases and at J to 6 bases, leaving 7 bases not matched to a gene. From germline, CDR1 is MNHEY and CDR2 SMNVEV (reference sequence). The CDR3 runs 14 residues. As DNA, the CDR3 is TGTGCCAGCAGGGGACAGGGGACGGCCAATGGCTACACCTTC. Protein product: CASRGQGTANGYTF.

Regarding this clonotype: A clone one base away is much larger, so this may be a read error. The V call is TRBV9, the J call TRBJ2-1, with 7 nucleotides matching TRBD1. J gave up 10 bases and V 4 bases, and 8 bases lay outside the gene matches. This CDR3 spans 13 amino acids. Germline V CDR1 and CDR2: SGDLS, YYNGEE. CDR3 loop: CASSIGQDREQFF. The DNA for the CDR3 is TGTGCCAGCAGCATAGGACAGGATCGGGAGCAGTTCTTC.

By its share, this clonotype is large. The chain is built from TRBV6-1 and TRBJ2-3; D gene ambiguous. V was clipped by 9 bases and J by 4 bases, with 17 bases between them. The CDR3 has 14 residues. In germline, CDR1 is MNHNS, CDR2 SASEGT. In DNA form, the CDR3 reads TGTGCCAGTGTCGGACCCTCTCTGGCAGATACGCAGTATTTT. It is translated as CASVGPSLADTQYF.

This chain joins TRBV27 and TRBJ1-1; 10 bases are a match to TRBD1. CDR1 and CDR2 (germline): MNHEY, SMNVEV (reference sequence). This CDR3 is built from 17 residues. Trimming at V came to 0 bases and at J to 3 bases, leaving 7 bases not matched to a gene. CDR3 loop: CASSLSAAGQGYTEAFF. CDR3 bases: TGTGCCAGCAGTTTATCGGCGGCGGGACAGGGGTACACTGAAGCTTTCTTT.

This clonotype is labeled as medium-sized. The V and J genes are TRBV9 and TRBJ2-3, with 9 bases matching TRBD2. V was clipped by 1 base and J by 2 bases; unmatched bases: 11. From germline, CDR1 is SGDLS and CDR2 YYNGEE. The CDR3 has 18 residues. DNA of the CDR3: TGTGCCAGCAGCGTAAGGCCCGGGGCGGGGGGGATCACAGATACGCAGTATTTT. Its translation: CASSVRPGAGGITDTQYF. Together with reference TRBV9 and TRBJ2-3, the CDR3 gives the full variable domain: DSGVTQTPKHLITATGQRVTLRCSPRSGDLSVYWYQQSLDQGLQFLIQYYNGEERAKGNILERFSAQQFPDLHSELNLSSLELGDSALYFCASSVRPGAGGITDTQYFGPGTRLTVL.

This clonotype was picked up a small number of times. This chain uses TRBV7-6 with TRBJ1-1; D gene uncertain. The V and J ends lost 4 bases and 5 bases respectively, with 14 bases between them. From germline, CDR1 is SGHVS and CDR2 FNYEAQ. The CDR3 spans 14 residues. Here the CDR3 DNA reads TGTGCCAGCAGCTCCCGTACCGAGAAGACTGAAGCTTTCTTT. Amino acids: CASSSRTEKTEAFF.

This clonotype was counted only a few times. V and J are TRBV9 and TRBJ2-7, with D possibly TRBD2 on 7 matching bases. The CDR3 is 14 amino acids. Germline-derived CDR1 and CDR2 are SGDLS and YYNGEE. Trimming removed 0 bases at V and 7 bases at J, with 14 bases between. The CDR3 loop reads CASSVGGGAEEQYF. The CDR3, as DNA: TGTGCCAGCAGCGTAGGGGGGGGGGCGGAAGAGCAGTACTTC.

This clonotype is labeled medium-sized. CDR3 nucleotide sequence: TGTGCCAGTAGTATTTCTGACTACTCCTACGAGCAGTACTTC. Its translation: CASSISDYSYEQYF. The chain has TRBV19 and TRBJ2-7, with D possibly being TRBD2 (5 bases). There are 14 residues in the CDR3. Trimming shortened V by 3 bases and J by 0 bases, and 9 bases separated the two germline ends. Germline V gives CDR1 LNHDA, CDR2 SQIVND (reference sequence).

This clonotype is large in the sample. The chain is built from TRBV27 and TRBJ1-2; 9 bases fit TRBD1. The CDR3 totals 14 residues. V was pared by 2 bases and J by 4 bases, with 2 bases of the junction left unmatched. Germline V gene lookup returns CDR1 MNHEY and CDR2 SMNVEV (reference sequence). The CDR3 here is CASSLGTGTYGYTF. For the CDR3, the DNA is TGTGCCAGCAGTTTAGGGACAGGGACCTATGGCTACACCTTC.

In its sample, this clonotype is medium-sized. One junction end disagrees with the germline gene, perhaps due to a read error. The V and J genes are TRBV7-9 and TRBJ2-2, with 8 bases lining up with TRBD1. The germline V gene has CDR1 SEHNR and CDR2 FQNEAQ (reference sequence). This CDR3 is built from 17 residues. CDR3 DNA sequence: TGTGCCAGCGGCTTCTTGCTGGACAGGGTAGCAACCGGGGAGCTGTTTTTT. This codes for CASGFLLDRVATGELFF.

This clonotype counts as medium-sized. This rearrangement joins TRBV27 to TRBJ2-3; TRBD2 matches 7 bases. The CDR3 has 15 residues. CDR1 is MNHEY and CDR2 is SMNVEV in the germline V gene (reference sequence). V shed 1 base, J shed 5 bases, and the junction held 6 bases outside the gene matches. The CDR3 DNA sequence: TGTGCCAGCAGTTTATTCGCGGGAGAGGGAGATACGCAGTATTTT. Translation gives CASSLFAGEGDTQYF.

The V gene is TRBV27, the J gene TRBJ1-6, with 10 bases matching TRBD1. The CDR3 spans 16 residues. Germline assignment: CDR1 MNHEY and CDR2 SMNVEV (reference sequence). Trimming removed 4 bases from V and 7 bases from J; junction bases left unmatched: 7. CDR3 in amino acids: CASSSGTGQGNSPLHF. In DNA, the CDR3 is TGTGCCAGCAGTTCGGGGACGGGACAGGGGAATTCACCCCTCCACTTT.

In its sample, this clonotype ranks as large. The J gene is TRBJ1-5, the V gene TRBV6-6; no clear D. The CDR3 runs 12 residues. V lost 0 bases and J 8 bases, leaving 5 bases between the germline ends. Germline V CDR1 and CDR2: MNHNY, SVGAGI (reference sequence). CDR3 protein: CASSYSREPQHF. The CDR3 nucleotides read TGTGCCAGCAGTTACTCGAGGGAGCCCCAGCATTTT.

A note on this clonotype: A far larger clone is only one base removed, so a read error is likely. J is TRBJ1-1 and V is TRBV13; possibly TRBD1 for D (5 bases). The CDR3 contains 12 residues. Trimming left V 8 bases short and J 7 bases short, with 14 bases between. The germline gives CDR1 PRHDT, CDR2 FYEKMQ (reference sequence). This CDR3 is CASPPAGSEAFF. The CDR3 coding sequence is TGTGCCAGCCCCCCGGCAGGGAGTGAAGCTTTCTTT.

This clonotype came up a few times. The rearrangement uses TRBV7-9 and TRBJ2-5; no clear D. Germline values: CDR1 SEHNR, CDR2 FQNEAQ (reference sequence). This CDR3 is 13 amino acids long. With 7 bases removed from V and 5 bases from J, the gap between germline ends came to 14 bases. For the CDR3, the DNA is TGTGCCAGCACCTCTTTTACCGGCGAGACCCAGTACTTC. Its protein product is CASTSFTGETQYF.

This clonotype is labeled as medium-sized (0.01 to 0.1%). The V gene is TRBV19, the J gene TRBJ2-2, with 7 positions matching TRBD1. V shed 4 bases and J 2 bases; nucleotides not matched to a gene: 10. The CDR3 loop spans 17 amino acids. CDR1 and CDR2 from the germline V gene are LNHDA and SQIVND (reference sequence). In nucleotides, the CDR3 is TGTGCCAGTAGTACCAGAGACAGGGCGAAAAACACCGGGGAGCTGTTTTTT. Its translation: CASSTRDRAKNTGELFF.

This clonotype was found a few times. The chain uses TRBV5-6 and TRBJ2-7, with D tentatively TRBD1 (6 bases). This CDR3 comprises 13 residues. Germline V gene lookup returns CDR1 SGHDT and CDR2 YYEEEE. V was trimmed by 3 bases and J by 1 base, leaving 8 bases between them. DNA of the CDR3: TGTGCCAGCAGCTCGACAGGATCCTACGAGCAGTACTTC. This codes for CASSSTGSYEQYF.

This clonotype is medium-sized in the sample. This rearrangement joins TRBV13 to TRBJ2-3; 7 nucleotides match TRBD2. J gave up 0 bases and V 7 bases, and 4 bases lay outside the gene matches. Germline lookup yields CDR1 PRHDT and CDR2 FYEKMQ (reference sequence). This CDR3 contains 14 residues. The CDR3 bases are TGTGCCAGCACCCTGGGGGGGAGCACAGATACGCAGTATTTT. It encodes CASTLGGSTDTQYF.

As regards this clonotype: Since a far larger clone is one base different, this is likely a read error. This chain links TRBV6-5 with TRBJ2-1, with 7 bases fitting TRBD2. The germline V gene encodes CDR1 MNHEY and CDR2 SVGAGI. The J segment lost 13 bases and the V segment lost 0 bases, leaving 12 bases of the junction unmatched. The CDR3 has 15 residues. CDR3 sequence reads: CASSYSTLGGETQFF. The CDR3 bases are TGTGCCAGCAGTTACTCGACCTTGGGGGGGGAGACCCAGTTCTTC.

This clonotype is medium-sized in the sample. The rearrangement links TRBV7-9 to TRBJ2-5; D remains ambiguous. V dropped 7 bases and J dropped 4 bases, with 10 bases sitting between them. Germline values: CDR1 SEHNR, CDR2 FQNEAQ (reference sequence). The CDR3 consists of 12 residues. The CDR3 DNA is TGTGCCAGCAACGACGGTGGAGAGACCCAGTACTTC. This sequence encodes CASNDGGETQYF.

Sample share makes this clonotype medium-sized (0.01 to 0.1%). The V and J genes are TRBV5-1 and TRBJ1-4; D unclear. The germline gives CDR1 SGHRS, CDR2 YFSETQ. Trimming left V 0 bases short and J 0 bases short, with 6 bases between. CDR3 size: 15 residues. The CDR3 region is CASSLESATNEKLFF. In DNA form, the CDR3 reads TGCGCCAGCAGCTTGGAAAGTGCAACTAATGAAAAACTGTTTTTT.

This clonotype counts as large (0.1 to 1%). The V and J genes are TRBV29-1 and TRBJ1-2, with a weak D call TRBD1 (5 bases). The V and J ends lost 4 bases and 0 bases respectively, with 15 bases between them. Germline V lookup: CDR1 SQVTM, CDR2 ANQGSEA. The CDR3 covers 15 residues. CDR3 residues: CSVGGRDSANYGYTF. The CDR3 nucleotides read TGCAGCGTTGGGGGACGAGACAGCGCTAACTATGGCTACACCTTC.

This chain uses TRBV6-5 with TRBJ2-3; TRBD1 agrees at 10 bases. This CDR3 region has 15 residues. J gave up 4 bases and V 6 bases, and 7 bases lay outside the gene matches. CDR1 MNHEY and CDR2 SVGAGI come from the germline V gene. The CDR3 nucleotides read TGTGCCAGCAGCCCGGGGACAGGGGCTTCAGATACGCAGTATTTT. This encodes CASSPGTGASDTQYF.

By share of the sample, this clonotype is medium-sized (0.01 to 0.1%). The CDR3 coding sequence is TGTGCCAGCAGCTTAAATGAAGCTTTCTTT. Its translation is CASSLNEAFF. The chain employs TRBV7-9 and TRBJ1-1; D remains ambiguous. Trimming left V 2 bases short and J 7 bases short, with 2 bases between. This CDR3 has 10 residues. CDR1 is SEHNR, CDR2 FQNEAQ, per germline (reference sequence).

This rearrangement joins TRBV12-5 to TRBJ2-3; 7 positions agree with TRBD2. The germline V gene has CDR1 LGHNT and CDR2 FRNRAP. Germline trimming cut 7 bases from V and 2 bases from J; bases unmatched to any gene: 12. This CDR3 has 16 amino acids. The CDR3 loop is CASAETGTKLTDTQYF. In nucleotides, the CDR3 is TGTGCTAGTGCCGAGACCGGGACTAAACTCACAGATACGCAGTATTTT.

Within the sample, this clonotype is medium-sized. This chain connects TRBV9 to TRBJ2-7, with D perhaps TRBD2 (6 bases). With 0 bases removed from V and 3 bases from J, the gap between germline ends came to 7 bases. This CDR3 region has 13 residues. Germline V gives CDR1 SGDLS, CDR2 YYNGEE. In DNA, the CDR3 is TGTGCCAGCAGCGTAGGCGGGGACTACGAGCAGTACTTC. This translates into CASSVGGDYEQYF. Filled out from reference TRBV9 and TRBJ2-7, the complete variable domain reads DSGVTQTPKHLITATGQRVTLRCSPRSGDLSVYWYQQSLDQGLQFLIQYYNGEERAKGNILERFSAQQFPDLHSELNLSSLELGDSALYFCASSVGGDYEQYFGPGTRLTVT.

The chain joins TRBV24-1 to TRBJ2-1; 9 bases fit TRBD1. V lost 7 bases and J lost 7; bases outside the gene matches: 4. The CDR3 consists of 13 residues. CDR1 and CDR2 from the germline V gene are KGHDR and SFDVKD. The DNA for the CDR3 is TGTGCCACCAGCCACAGGGGGCCGAATGAGCAGTTCTTC. Protein: CATSHRGPNEQFF.

By sample share, this clonotype is large. This rearrangement joins TRBV6-2 or TRBV6-3 to TRBJ1-2; D gene ambiguous. The CDR3 has 11 amino acids. Germline V lookup: CDR1 MNHEY, CDR2 SVGEGT. Trimming cost V 2 bases and J 7 bases, with 5 bases left between them. The DNA of the CDR3 is TGTGCCAGCAGTTACGGGATTGGCTACACCTTC. Protein: CASSYGIGYTF.

This clonotype qualifies as large (0.1 to 1%). This chain uses TRBV27 with TRBJ1-2; 8 nucleotides match TRBD1. CDR3 size: 14 residues. Trimming at V came to 5 bases and at J to 2 bases, leaving 4 bases not matched to a gene. From germline, CDR1 is MNHEY and CDR2 SMNVEV (reference sequence). For the CDR3, the DNA is TGTGCCAGCAGTCAACAGGGGGGGAACTATGGCTACACCTTC. Protein product: CASSQQGGNYGYTF.

This clonotype is judged medium-sized. V and J are TRBV28 and TRBJ2-3; 7 bases fit TRBD2. CDR1 is MDHEN, CDR2 SYDVKM, per germline. The CDR3 is made up of 16 amino acids. V lost 6 bases, J lost 4 bases, and 13 bases stayed unmatched. CDR3: CASSPRVRAGADTQYF. Here the CDR3 DNA reads TGTGCCAGCAGCCCCCGTGTGCGGGCGGGGGCAGATACGCAGTATTTT. The full variable domain, its missing parts supplied by reference TRBV28 and TRBJ2-3, is DVKVTQSSRYLVKRTGEKVFLECVQDMDHENMFWYRQDPGLGLRLIYFSYDVKMKEKGDIPEGYSVSREKKERFSLILESASTNQTSMYLCASSPRVRAGADTQYFGPGTRLTVL.

V gene TRBV7-9 combines with J gene TRBJ2-1, with 16 bases lining up with TRBD2. CDR3 length: 19 amino acids. V lost 5 bases to trimming and J lost 7 bases; unmatched junction nucleotides: 14. CDR1 SEHNR and CDR2 FQNEAQ come from the germline V gene (reference sequence). The CDR3 DNA reads TGTGCCAGCAGCGCCGATCCCGGGACTAGCGGGAGGGCTAGGAATGAGCAGTTCTTC. Protein sequence: CASSADPGTSGRARNEQFF.

This clonotype qualifies as medium-sized. The chain is built from TRBV6-1 and TRBJ2-3, with TRBD1 matching 10 bases. The CDR3 has 17 residues. Germline CDR1 MNHNS, CDR2 SASEGT. Trimming cost V 7 bases and J 4 bases; bases outside gene matches: 14. CDR3 sequence reads: CASTLNRPGTGADTQYF. The CDR3 nucleotides read TGTGCCAGCACCTTAAATAGGCCCGGGACAGGGGCAGATACGCAGTATTTT.